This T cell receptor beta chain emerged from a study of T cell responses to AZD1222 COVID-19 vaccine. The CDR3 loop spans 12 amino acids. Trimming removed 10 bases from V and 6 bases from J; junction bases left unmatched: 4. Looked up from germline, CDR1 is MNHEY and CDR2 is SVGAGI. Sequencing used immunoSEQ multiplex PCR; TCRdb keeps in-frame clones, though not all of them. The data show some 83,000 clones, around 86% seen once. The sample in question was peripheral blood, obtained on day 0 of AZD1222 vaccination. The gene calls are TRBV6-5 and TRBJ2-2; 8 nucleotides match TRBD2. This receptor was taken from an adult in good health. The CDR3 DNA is TGTGCCACCTCCGGGGGGGCCGGGGAGCTGTTTTTT. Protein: CATSGGAGELFF.